The rows below give T cell receptor beta chains drawn from one sample of a study of early T cells in non-severe SARS-CoV-2 infection. TCRdb re-called the 5' RACE reads with MiXCR, one entry per CDR3 protein. The sample includes tens of thousands of distinct CDR3 sequences, roughly 8.7% seen only once; the top ten take 3.5% to 5%. The sequenced sample was whole blood, obtained at baseline. These receptor sequences come from an adult who was a healthcare worker with PCR-confirmed SARS-CoV-2 infection or an uninfected control (not recorded which). CDR3s include the opening cysteine and the closing phenylalanine or tryptophan. The order of the fields is clone size, D gene, V gene, J gene, CDR3 DNA, CDR3 protein. D genes are given only for firm matches. Rows give clone size only sometimes, using once, few, many, or a class for an expanded clone.

few	.	TRBV9	TRBJ2-3	TGTGCCAGCAGCGTAGGTCAGGATGCAGATACGCAGTATTTT	CASSVGQDADTQYF
.	TRBD2	TRBV3-1	TRBJ2-7	TGTGCCAGCAGCCAACCCGGGGGGTCCTACGAGCAGTACTTC	CASSQPGGSYEQYF
many	.	TRBV4-2	TRBJ1-5	TGTGCCAGCAGCCAGGGGGGTCAGCCCCAGCATTTT	CASSQGGQPQHF
few	.	TRBV12-3/TRBV12-4	TRBJ1-4	TGTGCCAGCAGTGCCCAGTTTGAAAAACTGTTTTTT	CASSAQFEKLFF
.	.	TRBV19	TRBJ1-1	TGTGCCAGTAGTAAGCAGGGACTGAACACTGAAGCTTTCTTT	CASSKQGLNTEAFF
few	TRBD1	TRBV30	TRBJ2-7	TGTGCCTGGATCTCTTCCCGGGACAGCTACGAGCAGTACTTC	CAWISSRDSYEQYF
.	.	TRBV20-1	TRBJ1-2	TGCAGTGCTCTGCCGGGGGCTAACTATGGCTACACCTTC	CSALPGANYGYTF
few	TRBD1	TRBV27	TRBJ2-6	TGTGCCAGCAGTTCCGGACAGGGGGTTAGCTCTGGGGCCAACGTCCTGACTTTC	CASSSGQGVSSGANVLTF
few	.	TRBV20-1	TRBJ2-5	TGCAGTGCCTTTAGACAAAGACTAGTTAGGGAAGAGACCCAGTACTTC	CSAFRQRLVREETQYF
.	.	TRBV5-1	TRBJ1-5	TGCGCCAGCAGCCTAGACAGTGGCAATCAGCCCCAGCATTTT	CASSLDSGNQPQHF
many	.	TRBV9	TRBJ2-7	TGTGCCAGCAGCGTAGAACCCAGCTCCTACGAGCAGTACTTC	CASSVEPSSYEQYF
few	.	TRBV7-6	TRBJ1-5	TGTGCCAGCAGCTTGGGGCCTGGAAGGGGGAACCAGCCCCAGCATTTT	CASSLGPGRGNQPQHF
.	.	TRBV18	TRBJ2-3	TGTGCCAGCTCACCACCGGTCACAGATACGCAGTATTTT	CASSPPVTDTQYF
.	.	TRBV5-1	TRBJ1-2	TGCGCCAGCAGCTCCGGTGACAACTATGGCTACACCTTC	CASSSGDNYGYTF
few	TRBD1	TRBV14	TRBJ1-6	TGTGCCAGCAGCCTCCGGGGGACAGGGTTGGCACCCCTCCACTTT	CASSLRGTGLAPLHF
.	.	TRBV12-3/TRBV12-4	TRBJ2-3	TGTGCCAGCAGTTTGGGCAGTGCGCAGTATTTT	CASSLGSAQYF
many	TRBD2	TRBV5-1	TRBJ2-2	TGCGCCAGCAGCTTCCTAGCGGGAGGTCACACCGGGGAGCTGTTTTTT	CASSFLAGGHTGELFF
many	.	TRBV7-9	TRBJ1-5	TGTGCCAGCAGCTACGGGACCGCAAATCAGCCCCAGCATTTT	CASSYGTANQPQHF
.	TRBD1	TRBV20-1	TRBJ1-5	TGCAGTGCTAGAGAGGGACAGGCGAGTCAGCCCCAGCATTTT	CSAREGQASQPQHF
few	TRBD2	TRBV18	TRBJ2-1	TGTGCCAGCTCACCACCGAAACTAGCGGGAGAGAATGAGCAGTTCTTC	CASSPPKLAGENEQFF
.	.	TRBV7-9	TRBJ2-5	TGTGCCAGCAGCCCGGCCGGCGTACTCCAAGAGACCCAGTACTTC	CASSPAGVLQETQYF
many	TRBD2	TRBV7-3	TRBJ2-1	TGTGCCAGCAGCACCGGGACTAGCGGGACCTACAATGAGCAGTTCTTC	CASSTGTSGTYNEQFF
.	.	TRBV5-1	TRBJ1-1	TGCGCCAGCAGCAAGACAGATATGAACACTGAAGCTTTCTTT	CASSKTDMNTEAFF
many	.	TRBV2	TRBJ1-5	TGTGCCAGCAGCCCGGGGAGCTATAGCAATCAGCCCCAGCATTTT	CASSPGSYSNQPQHF
many	TRBD2	TRBV9	TRBJ2-1	TGTGCCAGCAGCGTAGGCGGGGGGGAGCAGTTCTTC	CASSVGGGEQFF
.	TRBD1	TRBV7-9	TRBJ2-2	TGTGCCAGCAGCCTAGTGACAGGGACCGGGGAGCTGTTTTTT	CASSLVTGTGELFF
.	TRBD1	TRBV29-1	TRBJ2-7	TGCAGCGTTGATGGGACGGGGACAGGCTACGAGCAGTACTTC	CSVDGTGTGYEQYF
many	.	TRBV28	TRBJ1-1	TGTGCCAGCTCTCCGTGGGGGAACACTGAAGCTTTCTTT	CASSPWGNTEAFF
many	.	TRBV6-1	TRBJ1-2	TGTGCCAGCAGTGAAGAACGGGCAACTCCTGGCTACACCTTC	CASSEERATPGYTF
few	.	TRBV18	TRBJ2-7	TGTGCCAGCTCACCACACCCAGGGTACGAGCAGTACTTC	CASSPHPGYEQYF
.	TRBD1	TRBV10-3	TRBJ2-7	TGTGCCATCAGTGAAATGGGGACAGGGGACTACGAGCAGTACTTC	CAISEMGTGDYEQYF
many	TRBD2	TRBV15	TRBJ2-7	TGTGCCACCAGCAGAGCGGCGGGAGCCTCCTACGAGCAGTACTTC	CATSRAAGASYEQYF
many	.	TRBV11-2	TRBJ2-3	TGTGCCAGCAGCTTAGATTTTTACAGCTCAGATACGCAGTATTTT	CASSLDFYSSDTQYF
.	.	TRBV19	TRBJ2-2	TGTGCCAGTACTCCCGCGAGCACCGGGGAGCTGTTTTTT	CASTPASTGELFF
few	.	TRBV3-1	TRBJ2-7	TGTGCCAGCAGCCAAGGTCGGCGCGAGCAGTACTTC	CASSQGRREQYF
.	TRBD1	TRBV10-3	TRBJ1-1	TGTGCCATCGGGGGGGACAGGAACACTGAAGCTTTCTTT	CAIGGDRNTEAFF
.	TRBD1	TRBV18	TRBJ2-7	TGTGCCAGCTCACCAAAAGGGACAGGGTTTTTCGAGCAGTACTTC	CASSPKGTGFFEQYF
few	TRBD2	TRBV5-1	TRBJ2-1	TGCGCCAGCAGCTTGGTAGCGGGACATAGCAATGAGCAGTTCTTC	CASSLVAGHSNEQFF
few	.	TRBV30	TRBJ1-2	TGTGCCTGGAGTGTACGGCAGGGTGCCTATGGCTACACCTTC	CAWSVRQGAYGYTF
few	.	TRBV11-3	TRBJ2-7	TGTGCCAGCAGCGTGAGGGAGGCAGGGGGGAACTACGAGCAGTACTTC	CASSVREAGGNYEQYF
.	.	TRBV5-1	TRBJ2-3	TGCGCCAGCAGCCTGAGGAGGGGTACAGATACGCAGTATTTT	CASSLRRGTDTQYF
.	.	TRBV18	TRBJ2-7	TGTGCCAGCTCACCGTTGACAGCTTCCTACGAGCAGTACTTC	CASSPLTASYEQYF
few	TRBD1	TRBV29-1	TRBJ2-7	TGCAGCGCTATGACAGGGTCCTACGAGCAGTACTTC	CSAMTGSYEQYF
.	TRBD1	TRBV7-3	TRBJ1-1	TGTGCCAGCAGCTTAGGCCCGACAGGGCTCACTGAAGCTTTCTTT	CASSLGPTGLTEAFF
few	.	TRBV20-1	TRBJ2-3	TGCAGTGCTCCCAGGACCGGCACAGATACGCAGTATTTT	CSAPRTGTDTQYF
.	.	TRBV3-1	TRBJ2-7	TGTGCCAGCAGCCCACCACACGGGAGTAACGAGCAGTACTTC	CASSPPHGSNEQYF
.	TRBD2	TRBV3-1	TRBJ2-1	TGTGCCAGCAGCCATCCGGGGCGTGGCGGGAGAAGGATGAATGAGCAGTTCTTC	CASSHPGRGGRRMNEQFF
.	TRBD1	TRBV5-4	TRBJ2-1	TGTGCCAGCAGTCCCGGGACAGGGGGATACAATGAGCAGTTCTTC	CASSPGTGGYNEQFF
.	.	TRBV3-1	TRBJ1-4	TGTGCCAGCAGCCAAGTGCAGCAGGGGCCAACTAATGAAAAACTGTTTTTT	CASSQVQQGPTNEKLFF
many	TRBD2	TRBV27	TRBJ2-7	TGTGCCAGCAGATCCAATAGCGGGAGAGGCGAGCAGTACTTC	CASRSNSGRGEQYF
many	.	TRBV5-1	TRBJ1-1	TGCGCCAGCAGCTTGGCAGGACGGAGTGAAGCTTTCTTT	CASSLAGRSEAFF
few	.	TRBV6-1	TRBJ2-3	TGTGCCAGCAGTGGTGGGACCTACAAAACTACTTCGCCGTATTTT	CASSGGTYKTTSPYF
many	.	TRBV7-2	TRBJ2-2	TGTGCCAGCAGCTTAGATACCTACACCGGGGAGCTGTTTTTT	CASSLDTYTGELFF